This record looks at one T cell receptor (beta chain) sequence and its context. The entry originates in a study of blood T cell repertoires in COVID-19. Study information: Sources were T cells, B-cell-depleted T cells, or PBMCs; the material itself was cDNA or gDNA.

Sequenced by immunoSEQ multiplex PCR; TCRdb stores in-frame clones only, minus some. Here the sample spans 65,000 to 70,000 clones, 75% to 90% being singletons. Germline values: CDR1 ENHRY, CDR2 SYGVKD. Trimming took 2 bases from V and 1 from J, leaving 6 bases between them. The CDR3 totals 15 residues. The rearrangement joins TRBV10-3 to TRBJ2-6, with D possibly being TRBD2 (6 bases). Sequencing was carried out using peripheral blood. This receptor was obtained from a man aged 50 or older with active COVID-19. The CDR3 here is CAISEGGSGANVLTF. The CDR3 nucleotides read TGTGCCATCAGTGAGGGAGGGTCTGGGGCCAACGTCCTGACTTTC.